These T cell receptor beta chains were read from a single sample in a study of T cell responses to AZD1222 COVID-19 vaccine. Using immunoSEQ multiplex PCR, the repertoire was profiled, and TCRdb retains in-frame clones only, with some absent. In the table there are 130,000 to 150,000 clones, roughly 93% of which are singletons. The source was peripheral blood, collected 28 days after the second AZD1222 dose. The receptors were sampled from an adult who received the AZD1222 COVID-19 vaccine. Both conserved end residues are part of each CDR3. A D gene is named only where the DNA matches it firmly. Clone size is given for some rows only: seen once, a few or many times, or a class if the clone is expanded.

cdr3_aa,cdr3_nt,v_call,clone_size,d_call,j_call
CASRPGPINPNTGELFF,TGTGCCAGCAGGCCGGGTCCGATAAACCCGAACACCGGGGAGCTGTTTTTT,TRBV2,NA,NA,TRBJ2-2
CASSERGSQPQHF,TGTGCCAGCAGTGAAAGGGGCAGTCAGCCCCAGCATTTT,TRBV2,NA,NA,TRBJ1-5
CASSRGTGVNTEAFF,TGCGCCAGCAGTAGGGGGACAGGAGTGAACACTGAAGCTTTCTTT,TRBV5-1,NA,TRBD1,TRBJ1-1
CASSLVPGVEQYF,TGTGCCAGCAGCTTAGTTCCCGGCGTCGAGCAGTACTTC,TRBV7-3,NA,NA,TRBJ2-7
CASSIRDGTEAFF,TGTGCCAGTAGTATCCGGGACGGCACTGAAGCTTTCTTT,TRBV19,NA,NA,TRBJ1-1
CASSFRGPNEKLFF,TGTGCCAGCAGCTTCAGGGGCCCAAATGAAAAACTGTTTTTT,TRBV7-9,once,NA,TRBJ1-4
CASSRRGNTIYF,TGTGCCAGCAGCCGGAGGGGAAACACCATATATTTT,TRBV5-6,NA,NA,TRBJ1-3
CASSGQGATNEKLFF,TGCGCCAGCAGTGGACAGGGGGCAACTAATGAAAAACTGTTTTTT,TRBV10-2,NA,TRBD1,TRBJ1-4
CASSLIKQETQYF,TGCGCCAGCAGCTTGATAAAGCAAGAGACCCAGTACTTC,TRBV5-1,NA,NA,TRBJ2-5
CASSESTPGLTYEQYF,TGCGCCAGCAGTGAGTCGACTCCGGGACTCACCTACGAGCAGTACTTC,TRBV10-2,once,NA,TRBJ2-7
CATSRDLNRRPEAFF,TGTGCCACCAGCAGAGATCTGAACAGGAGGCCTGAAGCTTTCTTT,TRBV15,NA,NA,TRBJ1-1
CASSMVTGITNEKLFF,TGTGCCAGTAGTATGGTGACAGGCATCACTAATGAAAAACTGTTTTTT,TRBV19,NA,NA,TRBJ1-4
CASSYSLQDLSNQPQHF,TGTGCCAGCAGTTACTCGTTGCAGGACCTTAGCAATCAGCCCCAGCATTTT,TRBV6-2/TRBV6-3,NA,NA,TRBJ1-5
CASSQDRLTDSNTEAFF,TGCGCCAGCAGCCAAGATCGTTTAACGGACAGCAACACTGAAGCTTTCTTT,TRBV4-1,NA,NA,TRBJ1-1
CASSHAGRYTF,TGTGCCAGCAGCCACGCAGGGCGCTACACCTTC,TRBV4-2,NA,NA,TRBJ1-2
CASSLGASWMNTEAFF,TGTGCCAGCTCCCTGGGGGCTTCCTGGATGAACACTGAAGCTTTCTTT,TRBV27,NA,NA,TRBJ1-1
CASSLSGAADEQFF,TGTGCCAGCAGCCTTTCCGGTGCGGCCGATGAGCAGTTCTTC,TRBV3-1/TRBV3-2,once,NA,TRBJ2-1
CASSLVRTGWGREQYF,TGTGCCAGCAGCCTAGTAAGGACAGGGTGGGGGAGAGAGCAGTACTTC,TRBV11-2,NA,TRBD1,TRBJ2-7
CASSLDWNEAFF,TGTGCCAGCAGCTTAGACTGGAATGAAGCTTTCTTT,TRBV7-9,NA,NA,TRBJ1-1